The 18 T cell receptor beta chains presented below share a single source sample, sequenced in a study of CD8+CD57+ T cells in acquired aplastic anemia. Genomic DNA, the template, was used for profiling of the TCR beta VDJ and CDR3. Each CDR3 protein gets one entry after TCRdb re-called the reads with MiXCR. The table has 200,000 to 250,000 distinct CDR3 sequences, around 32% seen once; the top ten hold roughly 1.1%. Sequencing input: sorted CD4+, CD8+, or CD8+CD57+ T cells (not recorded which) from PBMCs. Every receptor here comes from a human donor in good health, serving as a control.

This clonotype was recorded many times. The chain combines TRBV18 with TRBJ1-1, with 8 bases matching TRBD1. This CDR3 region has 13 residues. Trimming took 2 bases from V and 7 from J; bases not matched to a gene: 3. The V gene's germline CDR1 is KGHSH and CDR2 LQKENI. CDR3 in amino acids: CASSPIGTGEAFF. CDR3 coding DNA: TGTGCCAGCTCACCAATTGGGACAGGTGAAGCTTTCTTT. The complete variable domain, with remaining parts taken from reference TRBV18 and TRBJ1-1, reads NAGVMQNPRHLVRRRGQEARLRCSPMKGHSHVYWYRQLPEEGLKFMVYLQKENIIDESGMPKERFSAEFPKEGPSILRIQQVVRGDSAAYFCASSPIGTGEAFFGQGTRLTVV.

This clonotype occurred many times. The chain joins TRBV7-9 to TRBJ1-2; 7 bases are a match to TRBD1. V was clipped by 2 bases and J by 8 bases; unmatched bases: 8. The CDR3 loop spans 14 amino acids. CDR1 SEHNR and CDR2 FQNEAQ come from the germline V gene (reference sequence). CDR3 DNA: TGTGCCAGCAGCTTAAGTGAGGGGGCTTGGGGCTACACCTTC. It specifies CASSLSEGAWGYTF.

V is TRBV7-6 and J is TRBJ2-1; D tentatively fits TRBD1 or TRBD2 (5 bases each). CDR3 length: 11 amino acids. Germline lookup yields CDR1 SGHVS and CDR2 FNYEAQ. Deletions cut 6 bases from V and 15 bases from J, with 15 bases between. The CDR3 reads CASSRDGKTFF. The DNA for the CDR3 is TGTGCCAGCAGTAGGGACGGAAAGACGTTCTTC.

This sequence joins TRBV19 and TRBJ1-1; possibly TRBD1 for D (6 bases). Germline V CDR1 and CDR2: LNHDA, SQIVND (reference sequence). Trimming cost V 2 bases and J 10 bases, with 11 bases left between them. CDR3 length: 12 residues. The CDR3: CASSISSGVAFF. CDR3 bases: TGTGCCAGTAGTATATCTTCAGGGGTAGCTTTCTTT. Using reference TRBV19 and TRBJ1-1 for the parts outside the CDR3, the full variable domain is DGGITQSPKYLFRKEGQNVTLSCEQNLNHDAMYWYRQDPGQGLRLIYYSQIVNDFQKGDIAEGYSVSREKKESFPLTVTSAQKNPTAFYLCASSISSGVAFFGQGTRLTVV.

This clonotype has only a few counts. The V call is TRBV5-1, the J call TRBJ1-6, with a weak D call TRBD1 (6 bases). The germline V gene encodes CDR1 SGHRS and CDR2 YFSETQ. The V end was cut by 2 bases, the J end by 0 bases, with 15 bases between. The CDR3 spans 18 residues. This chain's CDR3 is CASSLALAGDSYNSPLHF. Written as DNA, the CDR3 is TGCGCCAGCAGCTTAGCTCTTGCAGGGGACTCCTATAATTCACCCCTCCACTTT. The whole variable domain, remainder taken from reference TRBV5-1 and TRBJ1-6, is KAGVTQTPRYLIKTRGQQVTLSCSPISGHRSVSWYQQTPGQGLQFLFEYFSETQRNKGNFPGRFSGRQFSNSRSEMNVSTLELGDSALYLCASSLALAGDSYNSPLHFGNGTRLTVT.

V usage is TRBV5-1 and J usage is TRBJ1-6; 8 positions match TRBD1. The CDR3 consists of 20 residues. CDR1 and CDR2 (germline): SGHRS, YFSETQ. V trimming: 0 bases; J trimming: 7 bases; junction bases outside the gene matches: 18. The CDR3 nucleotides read TGCGCCAGCAGCTTGGGCACCGAGACAGGGGCCAGTTGGCCAAATTCACCCCTCCACTTT. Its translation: CASSLGTETGASWPNSPLHF.

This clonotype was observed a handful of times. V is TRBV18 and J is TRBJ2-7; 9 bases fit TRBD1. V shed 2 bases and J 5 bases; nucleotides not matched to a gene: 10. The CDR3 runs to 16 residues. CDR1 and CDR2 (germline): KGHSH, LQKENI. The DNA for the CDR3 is TGTGCCAGCTCACCATCTACCGGGACAGGGAGCAACGAGCAGTACTTC. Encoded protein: CASSPSTGTGSNEQYF.

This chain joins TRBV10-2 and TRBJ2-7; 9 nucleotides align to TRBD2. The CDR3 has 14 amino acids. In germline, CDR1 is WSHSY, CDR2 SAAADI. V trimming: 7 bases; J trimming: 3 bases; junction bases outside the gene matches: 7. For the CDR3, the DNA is TGCGCCAGCACGACCCCAGCGGGGGGCTACGAGCAGTACTTC. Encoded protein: CASTTPAGGYEQYF.

In DNA form, the CDR3 reads TGTGCCAGCAGTGAGTCGATTAACTATGGCTACACCTTC. As protein: CASSESINYGYTF. V gene TRBV2 combines with J gene TRBJ1-2; no reliable D call. Trimming removed 3 bases at V and 1 base at J, with 6 bases between. This CDR3 contains 13 residues. The germline CDR1 and CDR2 sequences are SNHLY and FYNNEI.

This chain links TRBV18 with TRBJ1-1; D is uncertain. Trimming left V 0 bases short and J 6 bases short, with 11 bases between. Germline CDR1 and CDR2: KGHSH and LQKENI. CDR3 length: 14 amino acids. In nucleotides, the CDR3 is TGTGCCAGCTCACCACCGGGTAGGGAGCCTGAAGCTTTCTTT. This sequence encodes CASSPPGREPEAFF. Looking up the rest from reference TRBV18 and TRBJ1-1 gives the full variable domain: NAGVMQNPRHLVRRRGQEARLRCSPMKGHSHVYWYRQLPEEGLKFMVYLQKENIIDESGMPKERFSAEFPKEGPSILRIQQVVRGDSAAYFCASSPPGREPEAFFGQGTRLTVV.

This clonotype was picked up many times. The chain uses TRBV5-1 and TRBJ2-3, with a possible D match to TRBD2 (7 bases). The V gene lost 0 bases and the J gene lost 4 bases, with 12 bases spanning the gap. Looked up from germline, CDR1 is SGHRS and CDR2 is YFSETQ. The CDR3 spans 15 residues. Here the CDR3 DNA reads TGCGCCAGCAGCTTGGTACGGGGGGCCGCAGATACGCAGTATTTT. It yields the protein CASSLVRGAADTQYF.

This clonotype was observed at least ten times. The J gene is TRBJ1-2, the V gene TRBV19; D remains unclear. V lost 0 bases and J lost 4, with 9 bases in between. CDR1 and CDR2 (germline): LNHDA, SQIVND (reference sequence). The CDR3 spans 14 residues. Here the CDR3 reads CASSIDHSSYGYTF. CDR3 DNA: TGTGCCAGTAGTATAGACCACAGCAGCTATGGCTACACCTTC.

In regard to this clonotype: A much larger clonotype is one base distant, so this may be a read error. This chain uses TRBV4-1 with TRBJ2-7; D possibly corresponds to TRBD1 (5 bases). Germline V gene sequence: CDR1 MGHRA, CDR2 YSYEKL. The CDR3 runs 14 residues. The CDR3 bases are TGCGCCAGCGGGTACAGGTATTCCTCCTACAAGCAGTACTTC. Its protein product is CASGYRYSSYKQYF.

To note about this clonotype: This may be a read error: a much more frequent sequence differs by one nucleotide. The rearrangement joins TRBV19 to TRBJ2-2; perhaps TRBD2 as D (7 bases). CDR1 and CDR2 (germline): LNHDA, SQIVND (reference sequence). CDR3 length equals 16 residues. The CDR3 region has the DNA TGTGCCAGGAGTACCAAACAGGGAGGGAGCACCGGGGAGCTGTTTTTT. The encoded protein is CARSTKQGGSTGELFF. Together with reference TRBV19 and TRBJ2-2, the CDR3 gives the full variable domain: DGGITQSPKYLFRKEGQNVTLSCEQNLNHDAMYWYRQDPGQGLRLIYYSQIVNDFQKGDIAEGYSVSREKKESFPLTVTSAQKNPTAFYLCARSTKQGGSTGELFFGEGSRLTVL.

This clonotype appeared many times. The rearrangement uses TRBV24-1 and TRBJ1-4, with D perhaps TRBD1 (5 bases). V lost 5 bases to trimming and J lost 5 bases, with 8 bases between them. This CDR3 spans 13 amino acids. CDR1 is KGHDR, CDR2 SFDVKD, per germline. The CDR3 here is CATSGAGNEKLFF. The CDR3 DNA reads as TGTGCCACCAGTGGGGCAGGGAATGAAAAACTGTTTTTT.

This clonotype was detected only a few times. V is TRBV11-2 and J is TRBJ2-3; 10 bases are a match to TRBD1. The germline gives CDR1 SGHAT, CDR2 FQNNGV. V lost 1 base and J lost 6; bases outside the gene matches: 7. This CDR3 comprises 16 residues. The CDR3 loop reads CASSLGARTGGDTQYF. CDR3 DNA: TGTGCCAGCAGCTTAGGCGCCCGGACAGGGGGGGATACGCAGTATTTT.

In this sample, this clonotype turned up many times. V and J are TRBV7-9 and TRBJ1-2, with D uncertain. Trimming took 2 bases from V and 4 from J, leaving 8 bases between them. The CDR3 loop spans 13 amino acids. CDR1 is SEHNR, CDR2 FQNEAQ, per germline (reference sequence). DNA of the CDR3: TGTGCCAGCAGCTTATTAAGCCCCTATGGCTACACCTTC. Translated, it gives CASSLLSPYGYTF. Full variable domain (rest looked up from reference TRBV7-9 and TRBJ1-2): DTGVSQNPRHKITKRGQNVTFRCDPISEHNRLYWYRQTLGQGPEFLTYFQNEAQLEKSRLLSDRFSAERPKGSFSTLEIQRTEQGDSAMYLCASSLLSPYGYTFGSGTRLTVV.

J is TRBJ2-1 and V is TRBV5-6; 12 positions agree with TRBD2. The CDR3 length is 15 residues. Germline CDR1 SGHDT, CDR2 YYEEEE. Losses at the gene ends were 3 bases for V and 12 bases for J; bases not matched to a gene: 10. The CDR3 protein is CASSWKGLAGSGQFF. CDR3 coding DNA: TGTGCCAGCAGCTGGAAAGGACTAGCGGGGAGCGGGCAGTTCTTC.